This T cell receptor (beta chain) comes out of a study of control samples from healthy donors and cancer patients. V gave up 5 bases and J gave up 4 bases; unmatched junction bases: 6. The CDR3 is made up of 15 amino acids. CDR1 and CDR2 (germline): SNHLY, FYNNEI. Profiling relied on immunoSEQ multiplex PCR, and the TCRdb table lists in-frame clones only, not all of them. This table has some 130,000 clones, under 95% appearing once. Sequenced input: PBMCs. The V call is TRBV2, the J call TRBJ2-2, with 8 bases aligning to TRBD1. The clonotype comes from a man aged 50 or older with head and neck cancer. In DNA, the CDR3 is TGTGCCAGCAGTACCCGACAGGGGAGCACCGGGGAGCTGTTTTTT. This translates into CASSTRQGSTGELFF. The full variable domain, completed using reference TRBV2 and TRBJ2-2, is EPEVTQTPSHQVTQMGQEVILRCVPISNHLYFYWYRQILGQKVEFLVSFYNNEISEKSEIFDDQFSVERPDGSNFTLKIRSTKLEDSAMYFCASSTRQGSTGELFFGEGSRLTVL.